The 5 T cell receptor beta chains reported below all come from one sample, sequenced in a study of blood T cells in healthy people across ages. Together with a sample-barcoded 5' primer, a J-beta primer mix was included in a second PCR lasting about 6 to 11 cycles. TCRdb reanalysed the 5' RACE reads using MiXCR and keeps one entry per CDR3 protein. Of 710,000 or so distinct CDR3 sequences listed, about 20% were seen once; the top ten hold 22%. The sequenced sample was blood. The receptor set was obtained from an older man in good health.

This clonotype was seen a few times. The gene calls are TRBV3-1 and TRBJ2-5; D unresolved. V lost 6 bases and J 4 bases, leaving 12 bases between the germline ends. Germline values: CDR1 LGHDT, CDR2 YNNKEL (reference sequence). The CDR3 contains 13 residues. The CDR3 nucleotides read TGTGCCAGCAGAGGGTCTTCCGGAGAGACCCAGTACTTC. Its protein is CASRGSSGETQYF.

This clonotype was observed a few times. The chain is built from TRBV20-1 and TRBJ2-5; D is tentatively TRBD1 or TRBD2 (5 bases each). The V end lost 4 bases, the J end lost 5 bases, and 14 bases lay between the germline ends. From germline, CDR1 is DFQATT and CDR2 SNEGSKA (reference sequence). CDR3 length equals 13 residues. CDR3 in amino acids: CSATGPLAETQYF. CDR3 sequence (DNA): TGCAGTGCTACGGGACCCCTGGCGGAGACCCAGTACTTC.

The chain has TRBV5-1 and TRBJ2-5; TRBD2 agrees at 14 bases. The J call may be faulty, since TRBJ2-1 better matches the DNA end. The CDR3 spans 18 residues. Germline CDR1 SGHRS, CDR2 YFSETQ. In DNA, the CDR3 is TGCGCCAGCAGACCGGGACTAGCGGGGGCGGCCCCTCGGAATGAGCAGTTCTTC. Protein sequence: CASRPGLAGAAPRNEQFF.

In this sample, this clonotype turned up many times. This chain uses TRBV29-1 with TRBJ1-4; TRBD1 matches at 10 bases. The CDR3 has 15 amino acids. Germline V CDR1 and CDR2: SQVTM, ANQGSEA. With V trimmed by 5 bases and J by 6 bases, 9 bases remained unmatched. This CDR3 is CSVTTSGTGDEKLFF. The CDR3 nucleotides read TGCAGCGTTACAACATCGGGGACAGGGGATGAAAAACTGTTTTTT. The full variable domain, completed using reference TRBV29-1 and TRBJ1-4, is SAVISQKPSRDICQRGTSLTIQCQVDSQVTMMFWYRQQPGQSLTLIATANQGSEATYESGFVIDKFPISRPNLTFSTLTVSNMSPEDSSIYLCSVTTSGTGDEKLFFGSGTQLSVL.

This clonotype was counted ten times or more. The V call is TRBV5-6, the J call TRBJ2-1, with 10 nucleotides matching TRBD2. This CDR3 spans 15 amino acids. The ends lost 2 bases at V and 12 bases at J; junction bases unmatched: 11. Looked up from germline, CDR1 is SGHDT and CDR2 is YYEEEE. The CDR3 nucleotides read TGTGCCAGCAGCTTCCAGTCTAGCGGGGGATTCTCGCAGTTCTTC. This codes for CASSFQSSGGFSQFF.